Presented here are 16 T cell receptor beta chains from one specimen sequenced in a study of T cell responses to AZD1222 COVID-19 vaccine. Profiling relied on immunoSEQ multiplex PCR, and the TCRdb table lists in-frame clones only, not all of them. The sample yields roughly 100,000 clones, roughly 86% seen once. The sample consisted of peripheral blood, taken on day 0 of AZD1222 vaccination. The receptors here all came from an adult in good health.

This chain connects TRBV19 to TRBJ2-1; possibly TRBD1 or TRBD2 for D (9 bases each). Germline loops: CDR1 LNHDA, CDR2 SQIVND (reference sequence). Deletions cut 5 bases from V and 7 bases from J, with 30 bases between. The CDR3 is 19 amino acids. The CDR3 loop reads CASSVTGTGILAGPNEQFF. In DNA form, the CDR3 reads TGTGCCAGTAGTGTCACCGGGACAGGGATTCTAGCGGGGCCTAATGAGCAGTTCTTC.

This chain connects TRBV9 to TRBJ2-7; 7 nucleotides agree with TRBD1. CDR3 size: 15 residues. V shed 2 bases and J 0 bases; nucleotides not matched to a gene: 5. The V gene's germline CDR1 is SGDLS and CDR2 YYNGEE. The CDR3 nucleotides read TGTGCCAGCAGCGTTTCGACAGGGCCCTCCTACGAGCAGTACTTC. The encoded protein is CASSVSTGPSYEQYF.

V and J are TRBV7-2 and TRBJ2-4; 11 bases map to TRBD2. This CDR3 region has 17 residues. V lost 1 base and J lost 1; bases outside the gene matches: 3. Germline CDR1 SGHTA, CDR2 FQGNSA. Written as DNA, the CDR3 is TGTGCCAGCAGCTTAGTTTCTAGCGGGAGGGCCAAAAACATTCAGTACTTC. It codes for CASSLVSSGRAKNIQYF.

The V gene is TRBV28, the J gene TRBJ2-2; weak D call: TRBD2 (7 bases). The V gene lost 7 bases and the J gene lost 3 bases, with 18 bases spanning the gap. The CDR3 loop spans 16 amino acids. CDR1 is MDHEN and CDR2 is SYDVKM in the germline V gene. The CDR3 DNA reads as TGTGCCAGCACTGCTTTTGGGGGGGCGTACACCGGGGAGCTGTTTTTT. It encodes CASTAFGGAYTGELFF.

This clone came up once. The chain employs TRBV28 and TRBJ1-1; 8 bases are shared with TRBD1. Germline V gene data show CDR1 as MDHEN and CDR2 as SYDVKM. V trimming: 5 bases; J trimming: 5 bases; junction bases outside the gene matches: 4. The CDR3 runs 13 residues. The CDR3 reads CASSRDRGTEAFF. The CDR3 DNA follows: TGTGCCAGCAGTCGCGACAGGGGTACTGAAGCTTTCTTT.

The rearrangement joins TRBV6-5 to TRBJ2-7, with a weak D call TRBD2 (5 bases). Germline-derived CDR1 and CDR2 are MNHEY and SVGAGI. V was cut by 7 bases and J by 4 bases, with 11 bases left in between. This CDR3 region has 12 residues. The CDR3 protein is CASTGSRYEQYF. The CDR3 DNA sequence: TGTGCCAGCACGGGGTCTAGGTACGAGCAGTACTTC.

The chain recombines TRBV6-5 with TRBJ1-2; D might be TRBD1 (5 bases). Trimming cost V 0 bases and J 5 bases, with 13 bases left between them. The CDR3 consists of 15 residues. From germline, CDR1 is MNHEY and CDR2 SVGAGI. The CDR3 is CASSYSTAGTYGYTF. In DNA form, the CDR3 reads TGTGCCAGCAGTTACTCGACAGCAGGCACTTATGGCTACACCTTC.

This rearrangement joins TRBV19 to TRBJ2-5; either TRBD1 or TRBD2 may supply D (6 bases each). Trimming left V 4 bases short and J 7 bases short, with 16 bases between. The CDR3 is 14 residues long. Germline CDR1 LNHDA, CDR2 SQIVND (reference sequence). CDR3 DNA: TGTGCCAGTAGTAAGGGGGGTACCACGGGGACCCAGTACTTC. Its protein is CASSKGGTTGTQYF.

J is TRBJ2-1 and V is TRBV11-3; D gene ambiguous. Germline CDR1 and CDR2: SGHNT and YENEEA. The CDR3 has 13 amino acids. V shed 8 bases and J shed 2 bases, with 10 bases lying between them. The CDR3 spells CASVAGTYNEQFF. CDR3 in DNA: TGTGCCAGCGTCGCAGGTACCTACAATGAGCAGTTCTTC.

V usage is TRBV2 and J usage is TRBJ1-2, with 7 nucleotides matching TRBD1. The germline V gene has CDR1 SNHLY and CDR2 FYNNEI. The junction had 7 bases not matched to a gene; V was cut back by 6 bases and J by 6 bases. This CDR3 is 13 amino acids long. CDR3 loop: CASSRQGLHGYTF. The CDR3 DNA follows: TGTGCCAGCAGCAGACAGGGACTTCATGGCTACACCTTC.

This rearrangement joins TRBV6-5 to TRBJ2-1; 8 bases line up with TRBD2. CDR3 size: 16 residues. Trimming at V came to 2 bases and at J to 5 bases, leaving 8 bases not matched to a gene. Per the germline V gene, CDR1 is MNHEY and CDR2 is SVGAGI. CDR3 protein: CASSYAGGGLDNEQFF. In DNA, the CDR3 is TGTGCCAGCAGTTACGCCGGCGGGGGGTTGGACAATGAGCAGTTCTTC.

CDR3 residues: CASSIGRTKKTYEQYF. CDR3 bases: TGTGCCAGTAGTATAGGCAGGACAAAGAAGACCTACGAGCAGTACTTC. The gene calls are TRBV19 and TRBJ2-7; TRBD1 is a possible D gene (5 bases). The CDR3 covers 16 residues. V lost 1 base and J lost 2, with 15 bases in between. Germline V CDR1 and CDR2: LNHDA, SQIVND (reference sequence).

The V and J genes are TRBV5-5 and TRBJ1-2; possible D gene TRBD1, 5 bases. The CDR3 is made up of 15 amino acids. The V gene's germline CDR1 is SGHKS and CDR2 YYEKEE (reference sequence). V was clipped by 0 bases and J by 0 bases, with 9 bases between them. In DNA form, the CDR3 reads TGTGCCAGCAGCTTGGGGGACGTTGCTAACTATGGCTACACCTTC. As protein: CASSLGDVANYGYTF.

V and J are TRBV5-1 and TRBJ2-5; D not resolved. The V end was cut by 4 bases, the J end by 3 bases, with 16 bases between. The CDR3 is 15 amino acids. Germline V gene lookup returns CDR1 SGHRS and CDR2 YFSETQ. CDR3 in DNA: TGCGCCAGCAGCCCGGCCGGACGGCTTGAAGAGACCCAGTACTTC. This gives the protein CASSPAGRLEETQYF. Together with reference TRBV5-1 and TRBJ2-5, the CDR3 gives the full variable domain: KAGVTQTPRYLIKTRGQQVTLSCSPISGHRSVSWYQQTPGQGLQFLFEYFSETQRNKGNFPGRFSGRQFSNSRSEMNVSTLELGDSALYLCASSPAGRLEETQYFGPGTRLLVL.

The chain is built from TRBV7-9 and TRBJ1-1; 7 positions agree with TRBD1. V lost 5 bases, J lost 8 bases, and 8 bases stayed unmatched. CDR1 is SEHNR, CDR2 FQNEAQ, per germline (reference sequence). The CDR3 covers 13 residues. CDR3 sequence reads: CASSPQGGGEAFF. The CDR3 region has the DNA TGTGCCAGCAGCCCCCAGGGGGGAGGCGAAGCTTTCTTT. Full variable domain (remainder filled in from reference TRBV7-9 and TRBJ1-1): DTGVSQNPRHKITKRGQNVTFRCDPISEHNRLYWYRQTLGQGPEFLTYFQNEAQLEKSRLLSDRFSAERPKGSFSTLEIQRTEQGDSAMYLCASSPQGGGEAFFGQGTRLTVV.

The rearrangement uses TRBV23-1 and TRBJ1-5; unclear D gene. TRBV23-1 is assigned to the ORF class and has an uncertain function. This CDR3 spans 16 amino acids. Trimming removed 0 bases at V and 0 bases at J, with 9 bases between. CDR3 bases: TGCGCCAGCAGTCAATCTTCGATTTATAGCAATCAGCCCCAGCATTTT. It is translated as CASSQSSIYSNQPQHF.